Listed here is a single T cell receptor beta chain. Its matching antigen is unknown. The sample is drawn from a study of cytomegalovirus exposure and HLA in healthy donors. Looking at the study overall: Earlier, almost 120 million unique TCR beta sequences were recovered from about 200 million T cells by an analysis. Overall study results and limits: Most CMV-associated TCR beta chains appeared HLA-restricted in a later analysis.

The germline V and J ends were trimmed by 6 bases and 3 bases, with 8 bases remaining between them. The CDR3 is made up of 12 amino acids. Germline assignment: CDR1 SEHNR and CDR2 FQNEAQ (reference sequence). The primer mix had 60 Vbeta and 13 Jbeta primers. Some clones are missing from TCRdb's copy, which holds only in-frame ones; the method was immunoSEQ multiplex PCR. The sample has 150,000 to 200,000 clones, more than 60% seen once. Sequenced sample: PBMCs. The rearrangement joins TRBV7-9 to TRBJ2-5, with D possibly being TRBD2 (5 bases). The receptor's source is a woman between 40 and 55 years old in good health and CMV-seropositive. The CDR3 protein is CASREAEETQYF. The DNA for the CDR3 is TGTGCCAGCAGAGAAGCGGAAGAGACCCAGTACTTC.